This T cell receptor beta chain was sequenced in a study of blood T cells in healthy people across ages. General study results and limits: Older individuals had lower TCR beta diversity per million T cells (the decline was roughly linear). Diversity figures derived from one million T cells were judged to underestimate the true value.

Isolated per sample were at least 7 million PBMCs. V shed 0 bases and J 3 bases; nucleotides not matched to a gene: 3. Germline-derived CDR1 and CDR2 are MNHEY and SVGAGI. There are 17 residues in the CDR3. Next came a second PCR, run for about 6 to 12 cycles, which used a sample-barcoded 5' primer along with a J-beta primer mix. Every cDNA was tagged by a template-switch adaptor with 12 random nucleotides. MiXCR, run by TCRdb on the 5' RACE reads, gives a single entry per CDR3 protein. The data show some 670,000 distinct CDR3 sequences, approximately 52% seen once. This clonotype has at least ten counts. Its antigen is unknown.

The sequence was collected from an elderly woman in good health. Sequencing input: blood. This sequence joins TRBV6-5 and TRBJ2-2; 11 positions agree with TRBD2. The CDR3 reads CASSYSGLAAYTGELFF. CDR3 nucleotide sequence: TGTGCCAGCAGTTACTCGGGACTAGCGGCTTACACCGGGGAGCTGTTTTTT.